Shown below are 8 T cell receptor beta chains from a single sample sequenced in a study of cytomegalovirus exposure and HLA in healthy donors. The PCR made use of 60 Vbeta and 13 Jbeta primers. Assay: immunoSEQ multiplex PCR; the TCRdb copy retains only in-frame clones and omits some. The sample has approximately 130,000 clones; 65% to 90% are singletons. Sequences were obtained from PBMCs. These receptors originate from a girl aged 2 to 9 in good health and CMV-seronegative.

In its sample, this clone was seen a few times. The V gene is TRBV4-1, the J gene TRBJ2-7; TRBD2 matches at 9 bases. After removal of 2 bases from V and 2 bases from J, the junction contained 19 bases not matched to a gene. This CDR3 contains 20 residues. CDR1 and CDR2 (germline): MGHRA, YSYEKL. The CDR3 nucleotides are TGCGCCAGCAGCCAATCCCGCGCGGGACTAGCCAAGATTCTTACCTACGAGCAGTACTTC. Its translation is CASSQSRAGLAKILTYEQYF.

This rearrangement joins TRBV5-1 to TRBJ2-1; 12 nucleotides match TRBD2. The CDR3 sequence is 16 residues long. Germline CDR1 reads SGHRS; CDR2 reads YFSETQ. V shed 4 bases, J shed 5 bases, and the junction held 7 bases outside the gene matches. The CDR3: CASSPRLAGVDNEQFF. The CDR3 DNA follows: TGCGCCAGCAGCCCCCGACTAGCGGGAGTAGACAATGAGCAGTTCTTC.

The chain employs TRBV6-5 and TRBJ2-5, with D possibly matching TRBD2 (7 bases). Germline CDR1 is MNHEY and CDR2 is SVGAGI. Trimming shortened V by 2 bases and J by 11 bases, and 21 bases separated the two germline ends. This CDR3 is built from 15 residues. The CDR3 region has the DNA TGTGCCAGCAGTTACGTGGGGGGGCCCGAGAAAGAGCAGTACTTC. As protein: CASSYVGGPEKEQYF.

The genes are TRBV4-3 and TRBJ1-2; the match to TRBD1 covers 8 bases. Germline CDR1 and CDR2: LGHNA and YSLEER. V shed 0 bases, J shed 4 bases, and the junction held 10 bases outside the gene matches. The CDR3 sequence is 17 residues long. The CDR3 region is CASSQDRLRGPIYGYTF. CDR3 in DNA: TGCGCCAGCAGCCAAGATAGGCTCAGGGGGCCCATCTATGGCTACACCTTC.

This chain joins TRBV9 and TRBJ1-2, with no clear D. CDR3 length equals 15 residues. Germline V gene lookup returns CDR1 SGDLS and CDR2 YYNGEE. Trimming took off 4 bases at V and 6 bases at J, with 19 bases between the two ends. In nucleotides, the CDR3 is TGTGCCAGCAGCCCAAGGCAGGTCACCTCGAATGGCTACACCTTC. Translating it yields CASSPRQVTSNGYTF.

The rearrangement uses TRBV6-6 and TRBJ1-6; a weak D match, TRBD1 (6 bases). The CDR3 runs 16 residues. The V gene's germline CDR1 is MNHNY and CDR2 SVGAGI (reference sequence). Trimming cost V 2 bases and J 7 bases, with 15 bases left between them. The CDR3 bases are TGTGCCAGCAGTTACGGGACATCCCCGAGGAATTCACCCCTCCACTTT. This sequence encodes CASSYGTSPRNSPLHF.

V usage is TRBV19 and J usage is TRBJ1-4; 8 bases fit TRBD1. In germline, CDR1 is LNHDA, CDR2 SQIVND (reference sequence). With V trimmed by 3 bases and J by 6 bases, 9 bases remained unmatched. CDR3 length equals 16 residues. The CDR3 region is CASSIRTGTGDEKLFF. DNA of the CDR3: TGTGCCAGTAGTATCCGGACCGGGACAGGAGATGAAAAACTGTTTTTT.

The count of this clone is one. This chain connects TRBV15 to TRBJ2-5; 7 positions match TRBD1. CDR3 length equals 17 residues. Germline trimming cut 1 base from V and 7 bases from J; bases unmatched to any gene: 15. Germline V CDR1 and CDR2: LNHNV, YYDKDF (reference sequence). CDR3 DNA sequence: TGTGCCACCAGCAGAGGACCACAGGGGCCCCTAAGGGGGACCCAGTACTTC. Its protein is CATSRGPQGPLRGTQYF.